One T cell receptor beta chain is described in this entry. Losses at the gene ends were 5 bases for V and 9 bases for J; bases not matched to a gene: 14. This CDR3 region has 16 residues. Germline CDR1 is SEHNR and CDR2 is FQNEAQ (reference sequence). The entry originates in a study of CD8+ T cells in alopecia areata. Study-wide background: Oral tofacitinib (5 to 10 mg twice daily) was administered to treated patients.

Extracted RNA was reverse transcribed, and the resulting cDNA served as sequencing template. Method: immunoSEQ multiplex PCR; TCRdb's copy keeps in-frame clones and lacks some. The table has more than 150,000 clones, about 50% seen once; the top ten hold roughly a fifth. Source: CD8+ T cells sorted from blood, taken at week 0. The source is a human donor with alopecia areata. This chain links TRBV7-9 with TRBJ2-1, with 9 bases matching TRBD1. CDR3 loop: CASSHTPGQGYGEQFF. The CDR3 region has the DNA TGTGCCAGCAGCCATACGCCGGGACAGGGTTATGGTGAGCAGTTCTTC.